This T cell receptor (beta chain) was captured by sequencing in a study of blood T cell repertoires in COVID-19. About the research overall: COVID-19 samples from acute and convalescent phases originated in the United States, Italy and Spain. PBMCs, B-cell-depleted T cells, or T cells provided the cDNA or gDNA that made up the material.

V lost 6 bases to trimming and J lost 4 bases; unmatched junction nucleotides: 11. Germline-derived CDR1 and CDR2 are SQVTM and ANQGSEA. This CDR3 region has 14 residues. Authors' data handling: Quantification of nucleated cells was approximated via reference gene primer amplification. Some clones are missing from TCRdb's copy, which holds only in-frame ones; the method was immunoSEQ multiplex PCR. D and trimming come from the DNA, and the V and J calls and clone size come from that table. The profile shows about 30,000 clones, around 87% of them singletons. This clone was observed once. The sequenced material came from peripheral blood. The TCR originated in a human donor in a cohort sampled during active COVID-19. The donor label of this sample is uncertain. This chain connects TRBV29-1 to TRBJ2-5; 7 positions agree with TRBD2. Here the CDR3 DNA reads TGCAGCGTCGGCCGGGACTACGGAGGAGAGACCCAGTACTTC. Translation: CSVGRDYGGETQYF.